The T cell receptor (beta chain) described here comes from a study of blood T cells in healthy people across ages. At the level of the study: Template switching retrieved approximately one barcoded beta molecule for each two T cells. Whole-study findings and limits: The donors' CMV status was not determined, possibly confounding changes in expanded clonotypes.

In germline, CDR1 is SQVTM, CDR2 ANQGSEA. The CDR3 contains 10 residues. Deletions cut 3 bases from V and 6 bases from J, with 6 bases between. Concerning this clonotype itself: Its antigen is not known.

The authors ran a second PCR of about 6 to 11 cycles using a sample-barcoded 5' primer and a J-beta primer mix. Carrying 12 random nucleotides, a template-switch adaptor labeled each individual cDNA molecule. Using its own MiXCR run on the 5' RACE reads, TCRdb lists one record per CDR3 protein. The sample includes just over 1 million distinct CDR3 sequences, 40% to 50% of them seen just once. Source material: blood. The rearrangement joins TRBV29-1 to TRBJ2-7; perhaps TRBD2 as D (6 bases). The receptor's source is a woman aged 55-70 years in good health. CDR3 bases: TGCAGCGTTGATAGCGGCGAGCAGTACTTC. Its translation is CSVDSGEQYF.